This paragraph covers one T cell receptor beta chain sequence. This clonotype has ten or more counts. The specificity of this receptor is unknown. Base quality data are lacking; no much larger clone is found one base away. The run used an Illumina MiSeq. Starting from the raw public reads, TCRdb applied fastp trimming at Q25, assembled clones with MiXCR and retained in-frame beta chains. Identical CDR3 proteins give one entry, which carries the most common genes and DNA. The sample data list a few thousand distinct CDR3 sequences, and 7.5% to 10% of these were observed just once. Of the sample, around 31% is held by the ten largest clones. The record originates from a study. Measured from the cysteine to the phenylalanine, the CDR3 is 14 residues long. Just the 42-base CDR3 DNA is kept, in frame starting at base 1. Trimming costs V 5 bases and J 9 bases, and their ends lie 14 bases apart. CDR1 and CDR2 are read off the germline V gene (reference sequence) as MNHNY and SVGAGI.

This TCR derives from a human donor with rheumatoid arthritis. The chain was built from TRBV6-6 and TRBJ1-6, with TRBD1 as a weak D call on 6 bases. The specimen sequenced was CD4+ T cells from peripheral blood. The DNA sequence follows: TGTGCCAGCAGTACGGGACACGGCGGTTCACCCCTCCACTTT. The translation is CASSTGHGGSPLHF.